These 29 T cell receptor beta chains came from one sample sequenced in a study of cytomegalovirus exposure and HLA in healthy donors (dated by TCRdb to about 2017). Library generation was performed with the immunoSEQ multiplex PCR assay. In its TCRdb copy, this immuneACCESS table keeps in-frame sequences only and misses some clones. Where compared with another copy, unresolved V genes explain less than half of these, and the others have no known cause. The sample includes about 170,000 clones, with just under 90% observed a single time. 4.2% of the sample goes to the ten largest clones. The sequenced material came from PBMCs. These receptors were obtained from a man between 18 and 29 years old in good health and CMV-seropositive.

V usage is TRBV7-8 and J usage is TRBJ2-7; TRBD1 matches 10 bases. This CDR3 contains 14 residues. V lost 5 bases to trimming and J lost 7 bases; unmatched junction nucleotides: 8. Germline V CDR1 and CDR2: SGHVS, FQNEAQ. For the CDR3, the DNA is TGTGCCAGCAGCGCGGACAGGGGGAGTGGAGAGCAGTACTTC. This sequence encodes CASSADRGSGEQYF.

CDR3 coding DNA: TGCGCCAGCAGCCAGACAGGGGCCCCCCAAGAGACCCAGTACTTC. It codes for CASSQTGAPQETQYF. The chain has TRBV4-1 and TRBJ2-5, with TRBD1 matching 8 bases. CDR3 length: 15 amino acids. Germline V lookup: CDR1 MGHRA, CDR2 YSYEKL. With 3 bases clipped from V and 1 base from J, the junction kept 4 bases outside the gene matches.

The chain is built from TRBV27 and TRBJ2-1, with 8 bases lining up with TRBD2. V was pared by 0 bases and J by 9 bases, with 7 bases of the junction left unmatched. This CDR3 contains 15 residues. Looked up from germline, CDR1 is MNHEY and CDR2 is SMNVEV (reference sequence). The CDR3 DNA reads TGTGCCAGCAGTTTATCCGGGACTAGTTCTCTTGAGCAGTTCTTC. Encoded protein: CASSLSGTSSLEQFF.

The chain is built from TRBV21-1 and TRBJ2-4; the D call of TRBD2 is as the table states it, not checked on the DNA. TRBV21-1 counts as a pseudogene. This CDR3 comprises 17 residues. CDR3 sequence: CASSKLAGGLAKNIQYF. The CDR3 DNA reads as TGTGCCAGCAGCAAACTAGCGGGAGGGCTAGCCAAAAACATTCAGTACTTC.

CDR3 amino acids: CASSVATGQSYEQYF. In DNA form, the CDR3 reads TGTGCCAGCAGCGTAGCTACCGGACAGTCCTACGAGCAGTACTTC. The chain links TRBV9 to TRBJ2-7; tentative D call: TRBD1 (6 bases). The CDR3 has 15 amino acids. V lost 0 bases to trimming and J lost 1 base, with 11 bases between them. Germline V gives CDR1 SGDLS, CDR2 YYNGEE.

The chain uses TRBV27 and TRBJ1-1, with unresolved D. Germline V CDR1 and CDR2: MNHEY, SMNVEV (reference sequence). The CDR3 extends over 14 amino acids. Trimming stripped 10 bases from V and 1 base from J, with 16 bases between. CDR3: CATTNVGGNTEAFF. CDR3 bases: TGTGCCACTACCAATGTCGGAGGGAACACTGAAGCTTTCTTT.

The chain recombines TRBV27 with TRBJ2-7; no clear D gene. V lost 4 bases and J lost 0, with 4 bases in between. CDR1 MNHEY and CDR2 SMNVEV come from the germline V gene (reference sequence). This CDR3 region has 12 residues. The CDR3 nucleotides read TGTGCCAGCAGTTCTAGCTCCTACGAGCAGTACTTC. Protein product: CASSSSSYEQYF.

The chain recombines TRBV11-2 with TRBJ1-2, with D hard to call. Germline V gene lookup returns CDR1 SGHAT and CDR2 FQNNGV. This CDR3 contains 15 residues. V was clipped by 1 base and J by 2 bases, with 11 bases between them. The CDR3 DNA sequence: TGTGCCAGCAGCTTAGTTCGGGGTTCAAACTATGGCTACACCTTC. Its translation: CASSLVRGSNYGYTF.

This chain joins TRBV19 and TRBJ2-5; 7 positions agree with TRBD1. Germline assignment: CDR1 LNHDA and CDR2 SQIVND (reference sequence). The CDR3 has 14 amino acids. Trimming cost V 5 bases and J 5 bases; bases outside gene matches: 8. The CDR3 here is CASSAQGVGETQYF. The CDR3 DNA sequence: TGTGCCAGTAGTGCCCAGGGGGTAGGGGAGACCCAGTACTTC.

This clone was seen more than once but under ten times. CDR3 loop: CASSNAGNTGELFF. CDR3 coding DNA: TGTGCCAGTAGTAACGCAGGGAACACCGGGGAGCTGTTTTTT. The chain uses TRBV19 and TRBJ2-2; D ambiguous. CDR3 length: 14 residues. Germline CDR1 reads LNHDA; CDR2 reads SQIVND (reference sequence). The V and J ends lost 4 bases and 1 base respectively, with 7 bases between them.

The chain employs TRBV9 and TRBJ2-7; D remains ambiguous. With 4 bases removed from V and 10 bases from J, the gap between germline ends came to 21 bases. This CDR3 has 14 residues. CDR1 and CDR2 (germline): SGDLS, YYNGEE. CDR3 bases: TGTGCCAGCAGCCAAGCCGCAGACTTCACCCGCCAGTACTTC. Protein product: CASSQAADFTRQYF.

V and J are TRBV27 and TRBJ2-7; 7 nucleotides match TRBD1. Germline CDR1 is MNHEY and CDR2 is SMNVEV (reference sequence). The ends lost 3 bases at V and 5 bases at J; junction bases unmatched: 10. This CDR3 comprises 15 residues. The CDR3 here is CASSFGPDRVNEQYF. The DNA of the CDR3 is TGTGCCAGCAGTTTTGGCCCCGACAGGGTAAACGAGCAGTACTTC.

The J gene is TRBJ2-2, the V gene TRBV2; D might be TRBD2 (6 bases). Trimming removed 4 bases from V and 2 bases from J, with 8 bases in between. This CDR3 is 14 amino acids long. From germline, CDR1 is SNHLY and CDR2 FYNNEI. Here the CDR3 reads CASSVEGNTGELFF. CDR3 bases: TGTGCCAGCAGTGTGGAGGGAAACACCGGGGAGCTGTTTTTT.

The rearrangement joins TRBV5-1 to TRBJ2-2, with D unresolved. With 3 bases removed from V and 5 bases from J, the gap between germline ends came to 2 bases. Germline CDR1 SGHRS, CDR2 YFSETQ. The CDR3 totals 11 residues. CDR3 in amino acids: CASSSTGELFF. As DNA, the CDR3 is TGCGCCAGCAGCTCTACCGGGGAGCTGTTTTTT.

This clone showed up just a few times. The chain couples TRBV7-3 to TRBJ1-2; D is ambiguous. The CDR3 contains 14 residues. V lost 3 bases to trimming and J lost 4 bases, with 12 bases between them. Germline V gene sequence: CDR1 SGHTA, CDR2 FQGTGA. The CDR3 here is CASSFYPTGYGYTF. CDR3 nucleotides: TGTGCCAGCAGCTTTTACCCGACTGGCTATGGCTACACCTTC.

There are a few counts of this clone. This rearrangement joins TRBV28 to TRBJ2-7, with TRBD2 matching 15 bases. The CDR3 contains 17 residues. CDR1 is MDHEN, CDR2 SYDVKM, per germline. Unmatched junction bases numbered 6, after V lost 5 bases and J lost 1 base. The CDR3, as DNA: TGTGCCAGCAGTCAAACAGGGACTAGCGGGAGGTCCTACGAGCAGTACTTC. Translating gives CASSQTGTSGRSYEQYF. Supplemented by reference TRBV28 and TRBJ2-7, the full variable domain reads DVKVTQSSRYLVKRTGEKVFLECVQDMDHENMFWYRQDPGLGLRLIYFSYDVKMKEKGDIPEGYSVSREKKERFSLILESASTNQTSMYLCASSQTGTSGRSYEQYFGPGTRLTVT.

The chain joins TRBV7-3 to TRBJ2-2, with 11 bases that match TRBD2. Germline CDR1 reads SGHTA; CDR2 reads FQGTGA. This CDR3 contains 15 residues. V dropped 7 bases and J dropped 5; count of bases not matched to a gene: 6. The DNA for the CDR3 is TGTGCCAGCACCCCACTAGCGGGAGTTACCGGGGAGCTGTTTTTT. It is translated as CASTPLAGVTGELFF. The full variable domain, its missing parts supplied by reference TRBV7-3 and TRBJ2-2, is GAGVSQTPSNKVTEKGKYVELRCDPISGHTALYWYRQSLGQGPEFLIYFQGTGAADDSGLPNDRFFAVRPEGSVSTLKIQRTERGDSAVYLCASTPLAGVTGELFFGEGSRLTVL.

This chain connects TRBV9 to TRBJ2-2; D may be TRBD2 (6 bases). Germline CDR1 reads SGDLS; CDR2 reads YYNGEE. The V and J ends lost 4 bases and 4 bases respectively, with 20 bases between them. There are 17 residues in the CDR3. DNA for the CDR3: TGTGCCAGCAGCCCCCGGGTGGTTAGCGGACTCACCGGGGAGCTGTTTTTT. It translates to CASSPRVVSGLTGELFF.

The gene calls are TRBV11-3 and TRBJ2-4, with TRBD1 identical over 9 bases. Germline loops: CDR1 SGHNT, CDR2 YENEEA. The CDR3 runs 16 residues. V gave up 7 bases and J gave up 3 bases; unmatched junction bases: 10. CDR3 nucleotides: TGTGCCAGCACAGGGAGGGACAGGGAGGGCAAAAACATTCAGTACTTC. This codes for CASTGRDREGKNIQYF. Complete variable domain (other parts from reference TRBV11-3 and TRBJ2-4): EAGVVQSPRYKIIEKKQPVAFWCNPISGHNTLYWYLQNLGQGPELLIRYENEEAVDDSQLPKDRFSAERLKGVDSTLKIQPAELGDSAVYLCASTGRDREGKNIQYFGAGTRLSVL.

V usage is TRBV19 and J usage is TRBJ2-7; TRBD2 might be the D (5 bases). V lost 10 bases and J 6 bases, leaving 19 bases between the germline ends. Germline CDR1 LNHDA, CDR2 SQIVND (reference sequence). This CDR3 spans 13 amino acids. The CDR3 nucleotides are TGTGCCACCTCCCGGGCTCTTGAGGGCGAGCAGTACTTC. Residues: CATSRALEGEQYF.

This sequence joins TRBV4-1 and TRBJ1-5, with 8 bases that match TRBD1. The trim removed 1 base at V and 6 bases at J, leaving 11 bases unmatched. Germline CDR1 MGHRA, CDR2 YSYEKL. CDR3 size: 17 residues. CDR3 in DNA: TGCGCCAGCAGCCAAGTGCCCCAGGGGGCGCGGGGTCAGCCCCAGCATTTT. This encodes CASSQVPQGARGQPQHF.

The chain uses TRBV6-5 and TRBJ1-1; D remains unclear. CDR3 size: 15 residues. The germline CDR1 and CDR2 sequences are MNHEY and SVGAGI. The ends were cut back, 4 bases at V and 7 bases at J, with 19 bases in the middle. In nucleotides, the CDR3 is TGTGCCAGCAGTTCGCCCGCGTTTCATGCCAATGAAGCTTTCTTT. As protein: CASSSPAFHANEAFF.

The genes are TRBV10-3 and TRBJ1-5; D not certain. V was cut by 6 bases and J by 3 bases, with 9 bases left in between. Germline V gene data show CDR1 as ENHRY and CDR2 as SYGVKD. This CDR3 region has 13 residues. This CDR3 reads CAISDWHNQPQHF. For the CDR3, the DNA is TGTGCCATCAGCGACTGGCACAATCAGCCCCAGCATTTT.

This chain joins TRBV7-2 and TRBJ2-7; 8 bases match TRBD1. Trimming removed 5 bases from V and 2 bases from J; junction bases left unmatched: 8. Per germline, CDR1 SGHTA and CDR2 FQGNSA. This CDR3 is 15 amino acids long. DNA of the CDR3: TGTGCCAGCAGCCCCGGACAGGGATTTCCCTACGAGCAGTACTTC. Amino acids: CASSPGQGFPYEQYF. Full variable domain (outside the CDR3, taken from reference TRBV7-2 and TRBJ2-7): GAGVSQSPSNKVTEKGKDVELRCDPISGHTALYWYRQSLGQGLEFLIYFQGNSAPDKSGLPSDRFSAERTGGSVSTLTIQRTQQEDSAVYLCASSPGQGFPYEQYFGPGTRLTVT.

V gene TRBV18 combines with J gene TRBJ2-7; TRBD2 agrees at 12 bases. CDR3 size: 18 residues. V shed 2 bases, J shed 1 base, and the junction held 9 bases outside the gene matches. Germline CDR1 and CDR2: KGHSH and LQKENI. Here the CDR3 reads CASSPGTSGFQLSYEQYF. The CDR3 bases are TGTGCCAGCTCACCAGGGACTAGCGGGTTTCAACTTTCCTACGAGCAGTACTTC.

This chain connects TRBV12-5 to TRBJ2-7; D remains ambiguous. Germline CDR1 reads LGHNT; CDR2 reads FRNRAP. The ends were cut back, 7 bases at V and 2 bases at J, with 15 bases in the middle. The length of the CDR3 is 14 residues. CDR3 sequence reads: CASAINTPAYEQYF. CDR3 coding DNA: TGTGCTAGTGCCATTAACACGCCCGCCTACGAGCAGTACTTC.

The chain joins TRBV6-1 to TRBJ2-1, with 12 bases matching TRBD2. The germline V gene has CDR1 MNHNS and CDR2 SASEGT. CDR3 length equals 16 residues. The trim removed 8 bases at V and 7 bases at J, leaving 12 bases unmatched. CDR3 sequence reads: CASGGATSGRLNEQFF. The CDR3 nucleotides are TGTGCCAGCGGTGGGGCTACTAGCGGGAGGCTTAATGAGCAGTTCTTC.

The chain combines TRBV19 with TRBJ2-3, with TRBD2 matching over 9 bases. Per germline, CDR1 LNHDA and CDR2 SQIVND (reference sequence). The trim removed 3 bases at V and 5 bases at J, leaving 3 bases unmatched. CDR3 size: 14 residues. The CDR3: CASSISGSLDTQYF. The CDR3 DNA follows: TGTGCCAGTAGTATTAGCGGGAGTTTAGATACGCAGTATTTT.

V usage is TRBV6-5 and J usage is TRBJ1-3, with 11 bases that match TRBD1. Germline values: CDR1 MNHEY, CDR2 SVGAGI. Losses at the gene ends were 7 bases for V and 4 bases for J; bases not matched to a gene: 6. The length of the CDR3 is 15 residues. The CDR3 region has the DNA TGTGCCAGCAAAGGACAGGGGGCTATCGGAAACACCATATATTTT. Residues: CASKGQGAIGNTIYF.